This entry lists 5 T cell receptor beta chains sequenced from one sample in a study of blood T cell repertoires in COVID-19. TCRdb's table, derived via immunoSEQ multiplex PCR, lists solely in-frame clones and lacks some. This sample has approximately 270,000 clones, with roughly 90% found just once. Sequencing input: peripheral blood. These receptors were taken from a young man with acute or convalescent COVID-19.

The chain joins TRBV5-1 to TRBJ1-2, with D possibly TRBD1 on 5 matching bases. Germline CDR1 reads SGHRS; CDR2 reads YFSETQ. Trimming left V 4 bases short and J 7 bases short, with 23 bases between. The CDR3 has 16 amino acids. CDR3 nucleotides: TGCGCCAGCAGCCCCTGGGGGGACCAACGAACTATTGGCTACACCTTC. Its protein is CASSPWGDQRTIGYTF.

J is TRBJ2-2 and V is TRBV7-2; 7 bases are shared with TRBD2. In germline, CDR1 is SGHTA, CDR2 FQGNSA. V lost 1 base to trimming and J lost 6 bases; unmatched junction nucleotides: 5. The CDR3 has 15 amino acids. CDR3 loop: CASSLDGGDSGELFF. CDR3 nucleotide sequence: TGTGCCAGCAGCTTAGATGGGGGGGATTCCGGGGAGCTGTTTTTT.

J is TRBJ2-7 and V is TRBV28; D uncertain. Trimming removed 5 bases from V and 0 bases from J, with 14 bases in between. Germline CDR1 MDHEN, CDR2 SYDVKM. CDR3 size: 15 residues. In DNA form, the CDR3 reads TGTGCCAGCAGTCTCCCCCCTCCCCTCTCCTACGAGCAGTACTTC. Amino acids: CASSLPPPLSYEQYF.

This rearrangement joins TRBV4-1 to TRBJ1-1; 9 bases line up with TRBD1. Losses at the gene ends were 2 bases for V and 1 base for J; bases not matched to a gene: 5. The CDR3 consists of 16 residues. CDR1 is MGHRA, CDR2 YSYEKL, per germline. CDR3: CASSQWDRVQNTEAFF. CDR3 DNA sequence: TGCGCCAGCAGCCAATGGGACAGGGTGCAGAACACTGAAGCTTTCTTT.

The chain recombines TRBV6-5 with TRBJ1-6; 7 nucleotides match TRBD1. Germline CDR1 MNHEY, CDR2 SVGAGI. The V gene end was trimmed by 1 base and the J gene end by 8 bases; junction bases not matched to a gene: 5. This CDR3 has 15 residues. The CDR3 DNA sequence: TGTGCCAGCAGTTACTGGACAGGTTTGGATTCACCCCTCCACTTT. This codes for CASSYWTGLDSPLHF.